The clone carrying this T cell receptor beta chain was detected only a few times. Its target is unknown. With 5 bases clipped from V and 3 bases from J, the junction kept 6 bases outside the gene matches. From germline, CDR1 is SGHTA and CDR2 FQGTGA. There are 15 residues in the CDR3. Preparation of the TCRbeta library was carried out with unique molecular identifiers. TCRdb used MiXCR to reprocess the PCR reads, holding one entry per CDR3 protein. The data contain 300,000 to 350,000 distinct CDR3 sequences, 15% to 20% of them singletons. The source of the sample is a study of T-cell reconstitution after alpha-beta-depleted transplantation in children. Study-wide results and caveats: At around two months after transplant, the alpha-beta T cells were reportedly derived from several hundred expanded clones that came from non-depleted graft cells.

Here the sequenced sample was PBMCs, mostly from graft donor cells, taken 360 days after TCRalphabeta/CD19-depleted stem cell transplant. This clonotype was sampled from a male patient between 2 and 9 years old who had a stem cell transplant for acute lymphoblastic leukemia, so the T cells may come from the graft donor. This chain uses TRBV7-3 with TRBJ2-3; TRBD2 matches at 9 bases. CDR3 sequence (DNA): TGTGCCAGCAGCCTAATAGCGGGAGTGACAGATACGCAGTATTTT. It codes for CASSLIAGVTDTQYF.